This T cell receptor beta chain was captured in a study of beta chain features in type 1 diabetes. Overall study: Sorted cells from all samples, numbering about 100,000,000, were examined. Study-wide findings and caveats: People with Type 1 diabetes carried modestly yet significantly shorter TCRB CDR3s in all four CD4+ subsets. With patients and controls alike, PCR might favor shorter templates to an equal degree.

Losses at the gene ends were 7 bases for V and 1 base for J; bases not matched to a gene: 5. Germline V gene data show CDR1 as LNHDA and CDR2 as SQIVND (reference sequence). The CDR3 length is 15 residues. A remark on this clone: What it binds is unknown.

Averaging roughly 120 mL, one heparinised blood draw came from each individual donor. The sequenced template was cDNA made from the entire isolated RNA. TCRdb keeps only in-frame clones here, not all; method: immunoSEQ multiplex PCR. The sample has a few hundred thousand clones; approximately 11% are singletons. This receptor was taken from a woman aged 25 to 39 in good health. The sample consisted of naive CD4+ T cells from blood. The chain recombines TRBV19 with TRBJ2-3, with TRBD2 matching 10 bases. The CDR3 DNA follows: TGTGCCAGTATCCCCGGGACTAGCGGCACAGATACGCAGTATTTT. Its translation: CASIPGTSGTDTQYF. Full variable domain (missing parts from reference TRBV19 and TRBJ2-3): DGGITQSPKYLFRKEGQNVTLSCEQNLNHDAMYWYRQDPGQGLRLIYYSQIVNDFQKGDIAEGYSVSREKKESFPLTVTSAQKNPTAFYLCASIPGTSGTDTQYFGPGTRLTVL.